The 3 T cell receptor beta chains presented below share a single source sample, sequenced in a study of OX40 agonist ivuxolimab in advanced cancers. Here immunoSEQ multiplex PCR was the method, and the copy in TCRdb shows in-frame clones only, minus some. The repertoire includes about 89,000 clones, approximately 91% of them detected once, and less than 0.75% sits in the top ten. The sequenced sample was CD4+ or CD8+ T cells sorted from blood, obtained in a trial of the OX40 agonist ivuxolimab. The receptors here all came from an adult with an advanced solid tumor such as melanoma, head and neck, liver or kidney cancer.

The chain has TRBV19 and TRBJ1-2; 9 bases align to TRBD1. This CDR3 contains 15 residues. V lost 7 bases and J lost 5; bases outside the gene matches: 11. Looked up from germline, CDR1 is LNHDA and CDR2 is SQIVND (reference sequence). The CDR3 coding sequence is TGTGCCAGTACCATGGGTGGGACAGGGAAGTATGGCTACACCTTC. This encodes CASTMGGTGKYGYTF.

The chain is built from TRBV29-1 and TRBJ2-1; D ambiguous. Germline CDR1 reads SQVTM; CDR2 reads ANQGSEA. The ends were cut back, 5 bases at V and 8 bases at J, with 7 bases in the middle. This CDR3 comprises 10 residues. CDR3: CSVKGHEQFF. The CDR3 DNA sequence: TGCAGCGTTAAAGGGCATGAGCAGTTCTTC.

CDR3 loop: CATSAGQGETQYF. The DNA for the CDR3 is TGTGCCACCAGCGCTGGGCAGGGTGAGACCCAGTACTTC. V and J are TRBV15 and TRBJ2-5; a weak D match, TRBD1 (5 bases). Germline CDR1 reads LNHNV; CDR2 reads YYDKDF (reference sequence). CDR3 length: 13 residues. V lost 5 bases and J 5 bases, leaving 12 bases between the germline ends.